This TCR beta chain was identified in a study of T cell responses to AZD1222 COVID-19 vaccine. A note on this clone: Its antigen is unidentified.

Regarding the study as a whole: It should be noted that donors were predominantly white British and more often female, and clonal diversity was possibly underestimated.

V was pared by 5 bases and J by 5 bases, with 3 bases of the junction left unmatched. The CDR3 sequence is 14 residues long. Germline CDR1 ENHRY, CDR2 SYGVKD. Profiled with immunoSEQ multiplex PCR; TCRdb holds only in-frame clones, not every one. Of roughly 150,000 clones listed, 88% are singletons. V and J are TRBV10-3 and TRBJ1-6, with 7 nucleotides matching TRBD1. Material: peripheral blood, obtained 28 days after the second AZD1222 dose. The sequence derives from an adult who received the AZD1222 COVID-19 vaccine. The CDR3 DNA sequence: TGTGCCATCAGTCCGGGACAGCATAATTCACCCCTCCACTTT. Encoded protein: CAISPGQHNSPLHF.